These 21 T cell receptor beta chains originate from one sample sequenced in a study of cytomegalovirus exposure and HLA in healthy donors. Both 60 Vbeta primers and 13 Jbeta primers went into the PCR. Repertoires were generated with immunoSEQ multiplex PCR, while TCRdb's copy carries only in-frame clones and drops some. The table lists some 180,000 clones, around 78% of them singletons. Sequences were obtained from PBMCs. The receptor set was obtained from a man between 25 and 39 years old in good health and CMV-seronegative.

J is TRBJ2-1 and V is TRBV7-6; the match to TRBD2 covers 8 bases. The CDR3 has 15 amino acids. Germline V lookup: CDR1 SGHVS, CDR2 FNYEAQ. The V segment lost 3 bases and the J segment 6 bases; nucleotides outside the gene matches: 7. The CDR3 protein is CASSFRTSGTNEQFF. The CDR3 DNA is TGTGCCAGCAGCTTTCGAACTAGCGGAACCAATGAGCAGTTCTTC.

This clone came up a few times. The chain is built from TRBV6-5 and TRBJ2-1; 7 bases are shared with TRBD2. V dropped 3 bases and J dropped 8; count of bases not matched to a gene: 4. The CDR3 covers 13 residues. Per the germline V gene, CDR1 is MNHEY and CDR2 is SVGAGI. The CDR3 is CASSYSSGYEQFF. The CDR3 bases are TGTGCCAGCAGTTATTCTAGCGGATATGAGCAGTTCTTC.

As concerns this clone: This CDR3 is also generated by other DNA sequences in the sample. The rearrangement uses TRBV10-2 and TRBJ1-1; D might be TRBD1 (5 bases). Germline V lookup: CDR1 WSHSY, CDR2 SAAADI. The CDR3 length is 19 residues. Trimming stripped 2 bases from V and 2 bases from J, with 24 bases between. CDR3 nucleotide sequence: TGCGCCAGCAGTGAGATATTCATCAGGGCCGATCATATTAACACTGAAGCTTTCTTT. Encoded protein: CASSEIFIRADHINTEAFF.

The J gene is TRBJ2-2, the V gene TRBV2; weak D call: TRBD1 (6 bases). The CDR3 is 15 residues long. V was shortened by 7 bases and J by 1 base, with 13 bases between the two germline ends. The germline CDR1 and CDR2 sequences are SNHLY and FYNNEI. CDR3 sequence (DNA): TGTGCCAGCACCCCCCTGGGACAGAACACCGGGGAGCTGTTTTTT. It encodes CASTPLGQNTGELFF.

The chain uses TRBV6-1 and TRBJ2-7, with D perhaps TRBD2 (5 bases). The CDR3 runs to 14 residues. V was trimmed by 6 bases and J by 4 bases, leaving 16 bases between them. CDR1 MNHNS and CDR2 SASEGT come from the germline V gene. The CDR3 sequence is CASSEKGEIYEQYF. The CDR3 nucleotides read TGTGCCAGCAGCGAGAAGGGAGAGATTTACGAGCAGTACTTC.

J is TRBJ2-7 and V is TRBV7-3; D gene unclear. Germline assignment: CDR1 SGHTA and CDR2 FQGTGA. CDR3 length: 12 amino acids. Trimming left V 1 base short and J 7 bases short, with 8 bases between. In DNA, the CDR3 is TGTGCCAGCAGCTTAAATCCCGGGGAGCAGTACTTC. As protein: CASSLNPGEQYF.

This chain uses TRBV10-2 with TRBJ1-1; 7 bases map to TRBD1. CDR1 and CDR2 from the germline V gene are WSHSY and SAAADI. CDR3 length equals 15 residues. V was pared by 7 bases and J by 4 bases, with 12 bases of the junction left unmatched. CDR3 nucleotide sequence: TGCGCCAGCACCCAAATCAGACAGGGAAGCACTGAAGCTTTCTTT. Translation gives CASTQIRQGSTEAFF.

The table lists this clone with a count of one. The chain is built from TRBV7-9 and TRBJ1-1; 8 bases are a match to TRBD1. Germline V CDR1 and CDR2: SEHNR, FQNEAQ (reference sequence). Germline trimming cut 5 bases from V and 4 bases from J; bases unmatched to any gene: 9. The CDR3 length is 15 residues. The CDR3 DNA sequence: TGTGCCAGCAGCCCAACGGACAGGGAAGGCACTGAAGCTTTCTTT. Its translation is CASSPTDREGTEAFF.

The chain has TRBV4-1 and TRBJ2-7, with 11 bases aligning to TRBD1. V trimming: 4 bases; J trimming: 6 bases; junction bases outside the gene matches: 11. Germline V CDR1 and CDR2: MGHRA, YSYEKL. The CDR3 is 16 residues long. The CDR3 DNA reads as TGCGCCAGCAGCCCAGCAATTCGGACAGGGGGCCTCGAGCAGTACTTC. Encoded protein: CASSPAIRTGGLEQYF.

The genes are TRBV6-5 and TRBJ2-3; D is unclear. The V and J ends lost 6 bases and 7 bases respectively, with 17 bases between them. Looked up from germline, CDR1 is MNHEY and CDR2 is SVGAGI. This CDR3 has 14 amino acids. In nucleotides, the CDR3 is TGTGCCAGCAGACTACTTGGATTTGTGAATACGCAGTATTTT. Amino acid sequence: CASRLLGFVNTQYF.

The gene calls are TRBV18 and TRBJ2-7; 8 bases agree with TRBD2. The CDR3 extends over 14 amino acids. V lost 1 base and J lost 3; bases outside the gene matches: 2. The germline V gene encodes CDR1 KGHSH and CDR2 LQKENI. DNA for the CDR3: TGTGCCAGCTCACCACTCGGGACTAGCTACGAGCAGTACTTC. Protein sequence: CASSPLGTSYEQYF. The whole variable domain, filled in from reference TRBV18 and TRBJ2-7, reads NAGVMQNPRHLVRRRGQEARLRCSPMKGHSHVYWYRQLPEEGLKFMVYLQKENIIDESGMPKERFSAEFPKEGPSILRIQQVVRGDSAAYFCASSPLGTSYEQYFGPGTRLTVT.

The rearrangement links TRBV7-2 to TRBJ1-2; 12 bases line up with TRBD1. The germline V gene encodes CDR1 SGHTA and CDR2 FQGNSA. J was trimmed by 8 bases and V by 5 bases; bases with no gene match: 6. The CDR3 has 14 amino acids. In DNA form, the CDR3 reads TGTGCCAGCAGCAAGGGACAGGGGGCGGGCGGCTACACCTTC. Protein: CASSKGQGAGGYTF.

The chain couples TRBV30 to TRBJ2-7; weak D call: TRBD2 (5 bases). CDR3 length equals 16 residues. V was cut by 4 bases and J by 2 bases, with 21 bases left in between. In germline, CDR1 is GTSNPN, CDR2 SVGIG (reference sequence). DNA for the CDR3: TGTGCCTGGAAAGCAACGGGGTCTAGCCTTCCCTACGAGCAGTACTTC. Translating it yields CAWKATGSSLPYEQYF.

The chain carries TRBV29-1 and TRBJ2-1, with D unclear. Germline assignment: CDR1 SQVTM and CDR2 ANQGSEA. This CDR3 region has 17 residues. Trimming stripped 0 bases from V and 8 bases from J, with 23 bases between. For the CDR3, the DNA is TGCAGCGTTGAAGACCCGCAGTCGACGTCCGCGGAGCATGAGCAGTTCTTC. Translating gives CSVEDPQSTSAEHEQFF.

This clone has just one count. The genes are TRBV27 and TRBJ2-7; D not resolved. This CDR3 contains 13 residues. The V gene lost 3 bases and the J gene lost 0 bases, with 6 bases spanning the gap. Germline values: CDR1 MNHEY, CDR2 SMNVEV (reference sequence). The CDR3 coding sequence is TGTGCCAGCAGTTTCCTCAGCTCCTACGAGCAGTACTTC. This gives the protein CASSFLSSYEQYF.

This clone has just a few counts. The chain links TRBV6-5 to TRBJ2-1; possible D gene TRBD2, 5 bases. Deletions cut 5 bases from V and 3 bases from J, with 14 bases between. Germline V CDR1 and CDR2: MNHEY, SVGAGI. This CDR3 region has 15 residues. The CDR3: CASSAPGLDYNEQFF. For the CDR3, the DNA is TGTGCCAGCAGTGCTCCAGGACTGGACTACAATGAGCAGTTCTTC.

This rearrangement joins TRBV29-1 to TRBJ2-3; no firm D call. This CDR3 contains 12 residues. From germline, CDR1 is SQVTM and CDR2 ANQGSEA. V was trimmed by 4 bases and J by 2 bases, leaving 7 bases between them. The CDR3: CSVVLLTDTQYF. The CDR3 DNA sequence: TGCAGCGTTGTGTTACTCACAGATACGCAGTATTTT.

The chain combines TRBV28 with TRBJ2-7, with 9 bases fitting TRBD1. The germline V gene has CDR1 MDHEN and CDR2 SYDVKM. The length of the CDR3 is 16 residues. J was trimmed by 2 bases and V by 6 bases; bases with no gene match: 11. CDR3 region: CASSLLQGARTYEQYF. CDR3 bases: TGTGCCAGCAGCCTTCTACAGGGGGCGCGGACCTACGAGCAGTACTTC.

The V and J genes are TRBV4-1 and TRBJ2-7; 10 bases align to TRBD1. The trim removed 3 bases at V and 6 bases at J, leaving 8 bases unmatched. Germline V lookup: CDR1 MGHRA, CDR2 YSYEKL. The CDR3 runs to 15 residues. This CDR3 is CASSQGQGPRGEQYF. DNA for the CDR3: TGCGCCAGCAGCCAGGGACAGGGGCCTAGGGGCGAGCAGTACTTC.

The chain recombines TRBV9 with TRBJ2-5; TRBD1 might be the D (6 bases). There are 16 residues in the CDR3. The V gene lost 3 bases and the J gene lost 1 base, with 16 bases spanning the gap. Germline CDR1 and CDR2: SGDLS and YYNGEE. For the CDR3, the DNA is TGTGCCAGCAGCGCCGAGGAAACAGGGATCCAAGAGACCCAGTACTTC. Translation gives CASSAEETGIQETQYF.

The chain uses TRBV19 and TRBJ2-5; tentative D call: TRBD2 (6 bases). Germline CDR1 LNHDA, CDR2 SQIVND (reference sequence). Deletions cut 3 bases from V and 7 bases from J, with 15 bases between. The CDR3 is 14 amino acids. The CDR3 protein is CASSIGTLRGTQYF. The CDR3, as DNA: TGTGCCAGTAGTATCGGGACTCTCCGGGGGACCCAGTACTTC.